This entry lists 8 T cell receptor beta chains sequenced from one sample in a study of sequential checkpoint blockade in melanoma. Sample treatment: randomized to nivolumab then ipilimumab (arm A) or the reverse (arm B). Assay: immunoSEQ multiplex PCR; the TCRdb copy retains only in-frame clones and omits some. The repertoire holds about 8,200 clones, with around 50% as singletons. This material consisted of CD8+ T cells sorted from blood (inferred from file names), taken from a patient given nivolumab and ipilimumab in sequence. These receptors were obtained from a human donor with melanoma.

V and J are TRBV5-1 and TRBJ2-7, with 10 bases aligning to TRBD1. Germline loops: CDR1 SGHRS, CDR2 YFSETQ. J gave up 2 bases and V 4 bases, and 6 bases lay outside the gene matches. The CDR3 contains 15 residues. The CDR3 DNA reads TGCGCCAGCAGCCAGGACAGGGGGTTCCCCTACGAGCAGTACTTC. This encodes CASSQDRGFPYEQYF.

The chain has TRBV7-6 and TRBJ1-5, with D possibly matching TRBD1 (6 bases). The CDR3 has 16 residues. Trimming took 1 base from V and 0 from J, leaving 10 bases between them. Germline values: CDR1 SGHVS, CDR2 FNYEAQ. The CDR3 coding sequence is TGTGCCAGCAGCTTAGGCCCAGGGGATAGCAATCAGCCCCAGCATTTT. Translated, it gives CASSLGPGDSNQPQHF.

By proportion, this clone is medium-sized. The chain links TRBV4-2 to TRBJ2-6; 7 nucleotides align to TRBD1. This CDR3 is 17 amino acids long. The germline V gene has CDR1 LGHNA and CDR2 YNFKEQ. The junction had 3 bases not matched to a gene; V was cut back by 0 bases and J by 1 base. The CDR3 spells CASSQDGGQSGANVLTF. The CDR3 DNA is TGTGCCAGCAGCCAAGATGGGGGACAGTCTGGGGCCAACGTCCTGACTTTC.

This clone has just one count. J is TRBJ2-5 and V is TRBV5-4; 8 bases match TRBD1. The J call is doubtful: the DNA matches TRBJ2-7 better. CDR1 and CDR2 (germline): SGHNT, YYREEE (reference sequence). CDR3 size: 14 residues. The CDR3 DNA is TGTGCCAGCAGCTTCCAGGGGGCGTCCTACGAGCAGTACTTC. This encodes CASSFQGASYEQYF.

This chain links TRBV27 with TRBJ1-5; D gene uncertain. The V and J ends lost 2 bases and 1 base respectively, with 15 bases between them. The CDR3 is 17 amino acids. Per germline, CDR1 MNHEY and CDR2 SMNVEV (reference sequence). CDR3 region: CASSLAGYVGSNQPQHF. CDR3 in DNA: TGTGCCAGCAGTTTAGCCGGGTACGTAGGAAGCAATCAGCCCCAGCATTTT.

By frequency in the sample, this clone is medium-sized. The CDR3 DNA reads TGCGCCAGCAGCTTCTCCCCCATGGACTCCCAGTTGAGCGAGCAGTACTTC. Its protein product is CASSFSPMDSQLSEQYF. The chain has TRBV5-1 and TRBJ2-7; a weak D match, TRBD2 (5 bases). The germline gives CDR1 SGHRS, CDR2 YFSETQ. V was clipped by 2 bases and J by 6 bases, with 24 bases between them. The CDR3 sequence is 17 residues long.

V usage is TRBV13 and J usage is TRBJ1-1; D is unresolved. Trimming took 2 bases from V and 5 from J, leaving 6 bases between them. The CDR3 runs to 12 residues. Germline CDR1 PRHDT, CDR2 FYEKMQ (reference sequence). The CDR3 spells CASSLSVTEAFF. The CDR3 coding sequence is TGTGCCAGCAGCTTATCTGTAACTGAAGCTTTCTTT.

CDR3 region: CASSFQDRAWQPQHF. CDR3 DNA sequence: TGTGCCAGCAGTTTCCAGGACAGGGCATGGCAGCCCCAGCATTTT. The rearrangement uses TRBV28 and TRBJ1-5; 8 nucleotides line up with TRBD1. Germline V gives CDR1 MDHEN, CDR2 SYDVKM. The CDR3 runs to 15 residues. Germline trimming cut 3 bases from V and 7 bases from J; bases unmatched to any gene: 8.